The rows below give T cell receptor beta chains drawn from one sample of a study of blood T cell repertoires in COVID-19. TCRdb's table, derived via immunoSEQ multiplex PCR, lists solely in-frame clones and lacks some. The sample has about 480,000 clones; roughly 89% are singletons. Input material: peripheral blood. The source of these receptors is a man younger than 30 with COVID-19, enrolled during active disease. Each CDR3 is given without its conserved first and last residue. D genes are given only for firm matches. A clone size is listed for some rows: how often the clone was seen (once, few, many), or a class if it is expanded.

j_gene: TRBJ2-4
v_gene: TRBV7-7
abundance: once
d_gene: -
len: 15
CDR3aa: ASSLAIAGGAQNIQY

j_gene: TRBJ2-4
v_gene: TRBV30
abundance: -
d_gene: -
len: 12
CDR3aa: AWNAGAGTNIQY

j_gene: TRBJ2-5
v_gene: TRBV2
abundance: -
d_gene: -
len: 13
CDR3aa: ASSAETGQGETQY

j_gene: TRBJ1-1
v_gene: TRBV7-8
abundance: -
d_gene: -
len: 11
CDR3aa: ASSQGRETGAF

j_gene: TRBJ1-5
v_gene: TRBV19
abundance: -
d_gene: -
len: 14
CDR3aa: ASTTLGTGNNQPQH

j_gene: TRBJ1-4
v_gene: TRBV27
abundance: -
d_gene: TRBD1
len: 14
CDR3aa: ASSLSGQGAVEKLF

j_gene: TRBJ2-7
v_gene: TRBV3-1/TRBV3-2
abundance: -
d_gene: TRBD2
len: 12
CDR3aa: ASSALAGGNEQY

j_gene: TRBJ1-2
v_gene: TRBV7-9
abundance: -
d_gene: -
len: 10
CDR3aa: ASSAENRAST

j_gene: TRBJ1-1
v_gene: TRBV5-1
abundance: -
d_gene: -
len: 13
CDR3aa: ASSLVSGGNTEAF

j_gene: TRBJ1-2
v_gene: TRBV24-1
abundance: -
d_gene: -
len: 11
CDR3aa: ATSDLQGYGYT

j_gene: TRBJ1-6
v_gene: TRBV5-1
abundance: -
d_gene: -
len: 11
CDR3aa: ASSLYRESPLH

j_gene: TRBJ1-2
v_gene: TRBV5-1
abundance: -
d_gene: TRBD1
len: 13
CDR3aa: ASSVAGTGSYGYT

j_gene: TRBJ1-1
v_gene: TRBV9
abundance: -
d_gene: -
len: 15
CDR3aa: ASSASGTRPRATEAF

j_gene: TRBJ2-7
v_gene: TRBV15
abundance: -
d_gene: -
len: 11
CDR3aa: ATSRTQGYEQY

j_gene: TRBJ2-5
v_gene: TRBV29-1
abundance: -
d_gene: TRBD1
len: 11
CDR3aa: SVATTGDETQY

j_gene: TRBJ2-7
v_gene: TRBV7-9
abundance: -
d_gene: -
len: 12
CDR3aa: ASSSDRTSLEQY

j_gene: TRBJ2-2
v_gene: TRBV19
abundance: -
d_gene: TRBD1
len: 14
CDR3aa: ASADNTGGYTGELF

j_gene: TRBJ2-7
v_gene: TRBV4-1
abundance: -
d_gene: TRBD1
len: 12
CDR3aa: ASSQDRLYNEQY

j_gene: TRBJ1-4
v_gene: TRBV6-6
abundance: -
d_gene: TRBD1
len: 13
CDR3aa: ASSYLRDSNEKLF

j_gene: TRBJ2-1
v_gene: TRBV6-5
abundance: -
d_gene: -
len: 11
CDR3aa: ASSYRAYNEQF